This T cell receptor beta chain was found in a study of blood T cell repertoires in COVID-19. On the study more broadly: Both acute and convalescent COVID-19 samples were obtained from the United States, Italy and Spain. The analysed material was cDNA or gDNA that came from T cells, B-cell-depleted T cells, or PBMCs.

CDR1 and CDR2 from the germline V gene are KGHSH and LQKENI. With 1 base clipped from V and 5 bases from J, the junction kept 4 bases outside the gene matches. The CDR3 contains 14 residues. Original processing notes: Estimates of nucleated cell counts were drawn from the amplification of reference gene primers. Clones were read by immunoSEQ multiplex PCR, and TCRdb kept only the in-frame ones, dropping some. The V and J calls and clone size are taken from that table; D and trimming were inferred from the DNA. The sample has 150,000 to 200,000 clones, about 78% seen once. This clone was seen many times.

Specimen: peripheral blood. The chain recombines TRBV18 with TRBJ1-2, with 7 bases fitting TRBD1. The TCR originated in a woman between 45 and 60 years old with active or convalescent COVID-19. The CDR3 bases are TGTGCCAGCTCACCACAGACAGGGATTTATGGCTACACCTTC. The encoded protein is CASSPQTGIYGYTF. The whole variable domain, remainder taken from reference TRBV18 and TRBJ1-2, is NAGVMQNPRHLVRRRGQEARLRCSPMKGHSHVYWYRQLPEEGLKFMVYLQKENIIDESGMPKERFSAEFPKEGPSILRIQQVVRGDSAAYFCASSPQTGIYGYTFGSGTRLTVV.